This T cell receptor (beta chain) was found in a study of blood T cell repertoires in COVID-19. The germline gives CDR1 SGHNT, CDR2 YENEEA. There are 16 residues in the CDR3. V lost 4 bases and J lost 6, with 19 bases in between. Profiling relied on immunoSEQ multiplex PCR, and the TCRdb table lists in-frame clones only, not all of them. The table has about 130,000 clones, roughly 86% seen once; the top ten hold 9.5% to 12%. Material: peripheral blood. The origin of this receptor is a woman aged 70-85 years with COVID-19, enrolled during active disease. The J gene is TRBJ2-1, the V gene TRBV11-3; perhaps TRBD2 as D (5 bases). CDR3 sequence: CASSYSGNVGSNEQFF. The CDR3 DNA reads as TGTGCCAGCAGCTACTCCGGGAACGTAGGTTCCAATGAGCAGTTCTTC.